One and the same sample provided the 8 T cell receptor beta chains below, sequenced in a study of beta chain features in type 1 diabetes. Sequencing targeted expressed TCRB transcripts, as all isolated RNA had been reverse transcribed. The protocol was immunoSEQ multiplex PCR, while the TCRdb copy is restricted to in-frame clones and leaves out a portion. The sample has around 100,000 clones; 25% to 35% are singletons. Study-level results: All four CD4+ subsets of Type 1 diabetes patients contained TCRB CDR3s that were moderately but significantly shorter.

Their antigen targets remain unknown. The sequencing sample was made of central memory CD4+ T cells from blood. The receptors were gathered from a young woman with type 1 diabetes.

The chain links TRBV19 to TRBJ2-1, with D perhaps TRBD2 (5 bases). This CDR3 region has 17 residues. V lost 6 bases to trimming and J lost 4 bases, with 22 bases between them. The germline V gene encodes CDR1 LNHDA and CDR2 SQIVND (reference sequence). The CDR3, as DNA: TGTGCCAGTAGCCCACCTGGGATGGGAGCGGTGTACAATGAGCAGTTCTTC. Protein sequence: CASSPPGMGAVYNEQFF.

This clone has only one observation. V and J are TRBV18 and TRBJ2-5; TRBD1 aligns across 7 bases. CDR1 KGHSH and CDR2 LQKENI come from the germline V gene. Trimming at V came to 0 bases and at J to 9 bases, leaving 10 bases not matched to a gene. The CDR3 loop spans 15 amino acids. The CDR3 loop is CASSPPTGQAIAQYF. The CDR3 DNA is TGTGCCAGCTCACCACCAACTGGACAGGCTATTGCCCAGTACTTC. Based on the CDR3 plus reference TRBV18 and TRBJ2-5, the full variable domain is NAGVMQNPRHLVRRRGQEARLRCSPMKGHSHVYWYRQLPEEGLKFMVYLQKENIIDESGMPKERFSAEFPKEGPSILRIQQVVRGDSAAYFCASSPPTGQAIAQYFGPGTRLLVL.

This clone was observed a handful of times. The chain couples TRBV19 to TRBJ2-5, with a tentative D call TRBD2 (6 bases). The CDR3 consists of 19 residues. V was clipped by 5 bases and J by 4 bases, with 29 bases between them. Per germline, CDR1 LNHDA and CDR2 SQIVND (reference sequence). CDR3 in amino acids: CASSPGDRSKTLRRETQYF. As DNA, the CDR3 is TGTGCCAGTAGTCCGGGGGACCGCTCCAAAACGCTCCGCCGAGAGACCCAGTACTTC.

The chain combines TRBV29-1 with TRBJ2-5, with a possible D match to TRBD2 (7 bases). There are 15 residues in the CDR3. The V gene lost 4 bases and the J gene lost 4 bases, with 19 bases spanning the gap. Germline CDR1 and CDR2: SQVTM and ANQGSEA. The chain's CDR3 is CSVVGGAGYGETQYF. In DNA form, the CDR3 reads TGCAGCGTTGTGGGGGGGGCGGGGTATGGAGAGACCCAGTACTTC. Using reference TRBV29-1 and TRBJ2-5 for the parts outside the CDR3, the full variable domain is SAVISQKPSRDICQRGTSLTIQCQVDSQVTMMFWYRQQPGQSLTLIATANQGSEATYESGFVIDKFPISRPNLTFSTLTVSNMSPEDSSIYLCSVVGGAGYGETQYFGPGTRLLVL.

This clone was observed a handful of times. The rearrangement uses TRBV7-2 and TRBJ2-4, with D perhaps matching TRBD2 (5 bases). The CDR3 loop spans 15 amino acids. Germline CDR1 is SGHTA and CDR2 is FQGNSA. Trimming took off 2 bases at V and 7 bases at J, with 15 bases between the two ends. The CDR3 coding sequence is TGTGCCAGCAGCTTAAGTAGGAGGATTTTTAACATTCAGTACTTC. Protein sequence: CASSLSRRIFNIQYF.

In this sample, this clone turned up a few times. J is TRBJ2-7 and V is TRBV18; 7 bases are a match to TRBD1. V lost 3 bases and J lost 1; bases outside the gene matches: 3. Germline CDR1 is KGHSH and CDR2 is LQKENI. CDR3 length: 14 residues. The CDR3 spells CASSPGTDSYEQYF. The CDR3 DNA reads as TGTGCCAGCTCACCCGGGACAGATTCCTACGAGCAGTACTTC.

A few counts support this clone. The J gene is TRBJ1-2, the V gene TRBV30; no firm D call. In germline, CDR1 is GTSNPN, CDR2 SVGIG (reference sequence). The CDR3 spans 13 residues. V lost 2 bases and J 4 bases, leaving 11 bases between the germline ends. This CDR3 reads CAWSTGSSYGYTF. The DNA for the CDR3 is TGTGCCTGGAGTACGGGGTCCAGCTATGGCTACACCTTC.

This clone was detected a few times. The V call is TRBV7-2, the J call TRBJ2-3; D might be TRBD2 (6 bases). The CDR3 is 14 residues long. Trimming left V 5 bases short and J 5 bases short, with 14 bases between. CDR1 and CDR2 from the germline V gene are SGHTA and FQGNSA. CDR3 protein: CASSAEGQGDTQYF. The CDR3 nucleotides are TGTGCCAGCAGCGCGGAGGGCCAGGGAGATACGCAGTATTTT.